The source of this TCR beta chain is a study of blood T cell repertoires in COVID-19. Sequencing used immunoSEQ multiplex PCR; TCRdb keeps in-frame clones, though not all of them. The sample has around 150,000 clones, 60% to 80% seen once. Looked up from germline, CDR1 is LNHDA and CDR2 is SQIVND (reference sequence). The V and J ends lost 5 bases and 3 bases respectively, with 10 bases between them. This CDR3 spans 13 amino acids. This clone has at least ten counts. The sequenced sample consisted of peripheral blood. The gene calls are TRBV19 and TRBJ1-1, with D unclear. The clonotype comes from a man aged 55 to 70 who had recovered from COVID-19. The CDR3 sequence: CASSSDKYTEAFF. The CDR3 DNA is TGTGCCAGTAGTTCTGACAAATACACTGAAGCTTTCTTT.